The 10 T cell receptor beta chains below all came from one sample that was sequenced in a study of cytotoxic CD8 clonotypes in ibrutinib-treated CLL. Data came from immunoSEQ multiplex PCR; TCRdb stores just in-frame clones and leaves some out. The sample yields 30,000 to 40,000 clones, 60% to 80% seen once. Sequencing was performed on PBMCs, taken before ibrutinib treatment. The receptors shown here come from a human donor with chronic lymphocytic leukemia.

V and J are TRBV27 and TRBJ1-1, with 10 nucleotides matching TRBD1. This CDR3 region has 16 residues. The germline V gene has CDR1 MNHEY and CDR2 SMNVEV (reference sequence). J lost 0 bases, V lost 3 bases, and 4 bases had no gene match. In nucleotides, the CDR3 is TGTGCCAGCAGTTTGGGACAGGGGACCATGAACACTGAAGCTTTCTTT. It specifies CASSLGQGTMNTEAFF.

The chain uses TRBV19 and TRBJ1-2; no clear D. The V end was cut by 7 bases, the J end by 5 bases, with 20 bases between. CDR3 length equals 15 residues. The germline V gene has CDR1 LNHDA and CDR2 SQIVND (reference sequence). The CDR3 DNA reads as TGTGCCAGTAAGCCCCATGAGTTGAGCTCTTATGGCTACACCTTC. As protein: CASKPHELSSYGYTF.

V usage is TRBV7-8 and J usage is TRBJ1-2; tentatively, D is TRBD1 (5 bases). CDR1 and CDR2 (germline): SGHVS, FQNEAQ. The CDR3 length is 15 residues. V was trimmed by 1 base and J by 5 bases, leaving 14 bases between them. CDR3 amino acids: CASSLEGSVVYGYTF. The CDR3 DNA is TGTGCCAGCAGCTTAGAGGGGTCAGTCGTGTATGGCTACACCTTC.

This clone was recorded once. J is TRBJ2-7 and V is TRBV19; a weak D match, TRBD2 (6 bases). The ends were cut back, 0 bases at V and 0 bases at J, with 12 bases in the middle. Germline CDR1 is LNHDA and CDR2 is SQIVND (reference sequence). The CDR3 is 16 residues long. CDR3 nucleotides: TGTGCCAGTAGTATAGACGGGACTGTAACCTCCTACGAGCAGTACTTC. Protein sequence: CASSIDGTVTSYEQYF.

The table lists this clone with a count of one. V gene TRBV20-1 combines with J gene TRBJ1-5; D ambiguous. The germline gives CDR1 DFQATT, CDR2 SNEGSKA (reference sequence). The V and J ends lost 3 bases and 6 bases respectively, with 3 bases between them. CDR3 size: 10 residues. The DNA for the CDR3 is TGCAGTGCTAGCCGTCAGCCCCAGCATTTT. It encodes CSASRQPQHF.

V usage is TRBV15 and J usage is TRBJ2-5; 10 bases map to TRBD2. The V segment lost 1 base and the J segment 2 bases; nucleotides outside the gene matches: 1. The CDR3 is 15 amino acids. Germline values: CDR1 LNHNV, CDR2 YYDKDF (reference sequence). The CDR3 nucleotides read TGTGCCACCAGCAGAGGGACTAGCGGTCAAGAGACCCAGTACTTC. This sequence encodes CATSRGTSGQETQYF.

CDR3 bases: TGTGCCAGCAGCTCAAAGACAGGGGCAGAGACCCAGTACTTC. Translated: CASSSKTGAETQYF. The J gene is TRBJ2-5, the V gene TRBV7-3; TRBD1 agrees at 8 bases. The CDR3 is 14 amino acids. The V gene's germline CDR1 is SGHTA and CDR2 FQGTGA. V lost 4 bases, J lost 4 bases, and 5 bases stayed unmatched.

CDR3 protein: CASSYSANTEAFF. CDR3 bases: TGTGCCAGCAGTTACTCGGCGAACACTGAAGCTTTCTTT. The genes are TRBV6-5 and TRBJ1-1; D not resolved. The CDR3 has 13 residues. Trimming stripped 0 bases from V and 1 base from J, with 3 bases between. Germline CDR1 MNHEY, CDR2 SVGAGI.

V gene TRBV7-2 combines with J gene TRBJ2-1, with D perhaps matching TRBD2 (5 bases). The germline gives CDR1 SGHTA, CDR2 FQGNSA. The germline V and J ends were trimmed by 1 base and 2 bases, with 9 bases remaining between them. This CDR3 is 15 amino acids long. CDR3 nucleotides: TGTGCCAGCAGCTTAGGAGCGGCTACCTACAATGAGCAGTTCTTC. It is translated as CASSLGAATYNEQFF.

The gene calls are TRBV5-4 and TRBJ2-3; 11 bases match TRBD2. The ends lost 4 bases at V and 11 bases at J; junction bases unmatched: 9. Per the germline V gene, CDR1 is SGHNT and CDR2 is YYREEE (reference sequence). The CDR3 is 14 amino acids. This chain's CDR3 is CASSQGLAVSLQYF. In DNA, the CDR3 is TGTGCCAGCAGCCAGGGACTAGCGGTTTCTCTGCAGTATTTT.